These T cell receptor beta chains were read from a single sample in a study of blood T cell repertoires in COVID-19. Assay used: immunoSEQ multiplex PCR; TCRdb lists only in-frame clones, some missing. Of under 130,000 clones listed, approximately 76% are singletons. Input material: peripheral blood. All receptors derive from a woman in her 70s with acute or convalescent COVID-19. Both conserved end residues are part of each CDR3. A D gene is named only where the DNA matches it firmly. The listing skips clone size in some rows; elsewhere it reads once, few, many or a size class.

abundance,d_gene,v_gene,j_gene,CDR3nt,CDR3aa
-,-,TRBV29-1,TRBJ2-3,TGCAGCGTCGCGGAGGAAAGGGATTTT,CSVAEERDF
-,-,TRBV9,TRBJ1-2,TGTGCCAGCAGCCCCGTGGGGCCTCTTGGCTACACCTTC,CASSPVGPLGYTF
-,TRBD1,TRBV6-5,TRBJ2-1,TGTGCCAGCAGTTATCCAGCCGGGACAGGGTTTGAGCAGTTCTTC,CASSYPAGTGFEQFF
-,TRBD1,TRBV14,TRBJ1-2,TGTGCCAGCAGCCCCCGGGAGGGGGCTGGCAATGGCTACACCTTC,CASSPREGAGNGYTF
once,-,TRBV30,TRBJ1-4,TGTGCCTGGACACAGGGTAATGAAAAACTGTTTTTT,CAWTQGNEKLFF
once,-,TRBV13,TRBJ1-4,TGTGCCAGCAGCTTAGGGGGCAGGGGTAATGAAAAACTGTTTTTT,CASSLGGRGNEKLFF
-,-,TRBV7-9,TRBJ2-1,TGTGCCAGCAGTTCAAAGCGGGTGGACGCCTACAATGAGCAGTTCTTC,CASSSKRVDAYNEQFF
-,TRBD1,TRBV6-5,TRBJ2-7,TGTGCCAGCAGGGACAGGGGGTCCCTCTACGAGCAGTACTTC,CASRDRGSLYEQYF
-,TRBD1,TRBV5-1,TRBJ1-2,TGCGCCAGCAGCTCAGGACAGGAAATAGGCTACACCTTC,CASSSGQEIGYTF
-,-,TRBV2,TRBJ2-5,TGTGCCAGCAGTTCTTGGACAGAAGATCAAGAGACCCAGTACTTC,CASSSWTEDQETQYF
-,TRBD1,TRBV29-1,TRBJ2-5,TGCAGCGTTGACGGACAGGGAGAAGAGACCCAGTACTTC,CSVDGQGEETQYF
-,-,TRBV7-2,TRBJ1-5,TGTGCCAGCAGCACACAGGTTGGGCCTTATCAGCCCCAGCATTTT,CASSTQVGPYQPQHF
once,-,TRBV5-4,TRBJ1-2,TGTGCCAGCAGCTTGGGCGTCCCCTTAACTAACTATGGCTACACCTTC,CASSLGVPLTNYGYTF
-,-,TRBV12-3/TRBV12-4,TRBJ2-2,TGTGCCAGCAGTCCACTACGCGGGGAGCTGTTTTTT,CASSPLRGELFF
-,TRBD1,TRBV18,TRBJ2-3,TGTGCCAGCTCACCACAGGGGGCCGATACGCAGTATTTT,CASSPQGADTQYF
-,-,TRBV18,TRBJ1-2,TGTGCCAGCTCACCATCCGGGAATGGCTACACCTTC,CASSPSGNGYTF
-,TRBD2,TRBV15,TRBJ2-1,TGCGCCACCCGCCGGGGGCCGGGGCGGGGGGGCTCCTACAATGAGCAGTTCTTC,CATRRGPGRGGSYNEQFF
-,TRBD1,TRBV30,TRBJ1-5,TGTGCCTGGTCTAGGGCAGGGGGTCAGCCCCAGCATTTT,CAWSRAGGQPQHF
-,-,TRBV4-3,TRBJ1-1,TGCGCCAGCAGCCAAAACGGGGTGAACACTGAAGCTTTCTTT,CASSQNGVNTEAFF
-,TRBD1,TRBV5-1,TRBJ1-4,TGCGCCAGCAGCAATAGCCTCGAAGACAGGGGGCGAAGGAATGAAAAACTGTTTTTT,CASSNSLEDRGRRNEKLFF
-,-,TRBV9,TRBJ2-1,TGTGCCAGCAGCCTCGAAGTGTGGGGGGACTCCTACAATGAGCAGTTCTTC,CASSLEVWGDSYNEQFF
-,-,TRBV25-1,TRBJ1-2,TGTGCCAGCACACTACAGACAAGAGACAGAGGCTACACCTTC,CASTLQTRDRGYTF
-,-,TRBV30,TRBJ1-5,TGTGCCTGGAGTGGCAGGACAGATCAGCCCCAGCATTTT,CAWSGRTDQPQHF
-,TRBD2,TRBV5-1,TRBJ2-3,TGCGCCAGCAGCTCAATAACTAGCGGGGGTGATACGCAGTATTTT,CASSSITSGGDTQYF
-,TRBD1,TRBV6-5,TRBJ2-3,TGTGCCAGCAGACGACAGGGGGAACATACGCAGTATTTT,CASRRQGEHTQYF
-,TRBD1,TRBV27,TRBJ2-7,TGTGCCAGCAGTCTGGGACAGGGGCCCTACGAGCAGTACTTC,CASSLGQGPYEQYF
-,TRBD2,TRBV10-3,TRBJ2-3,TGTGCCACTCTCGACCTTCTGACTAGCGGGGGATTTGGTACGCAGTATTTT,CATLDLLTSGGFGTQYF
-,TRBD2,TRBV28,TRBJ2-5,TGTGCCAGCAGTTTCCCCGGGGGGGCCGGACGGGAGACCCAGTACTTC,CASSFPGGAGRETQYF
-,-,TRBV5-4,TRBJ2-1,TGTGCCAGCAGCCTCGGGAGAGCTTCCTCCTACAATGAGCAGTTCTTC,CASSLGRASSYNEQFF
-,-,TRBV27,TRBJ1-2,TGTGCCAGCAGTTTTTCTCTAGACTATGGCTACACCTTC,CASSFSLDYGYTF
once,TRBD1,TRBV6-1,TRBJ1-5,TGTGCCAGCAGTGAAGACAGGGGTCCTCAGCCCCAGCATTTT,CASSEDRGPQPQHF
-,-,TRBV7-9,TRBJ2-7,TGTGCCAGCAGCTTAACGGGATACGAGCAGTACTTC,CASSLTGYEQYF
-,TRBD1,TRBV7-2,TRBJ1-3,TGTGCCAGCAGCTGGGGGACAGGGGGCCGAAGCTCTGGAAACACCATATATTTT,CASSWGTGGRSSGNTIYF
once,-,TRBV7-6,TRBJ2-3,TGTGCCAGCAGCTTAGAAACTCGGGAGAGCACAGATACGCAGTATTTT,CASSLETRESTDTQYF
-,TRBD1,TRBV7-7,TRBJ2-5,TGTGCCAGCGGGGCAGGGGGCTATAGGGCCCAGTACTTC,CASGAGGYRAQYF
-,-,TRBV10-3,TRBJ2-1,TGTGCCATCAGTGAGTCCTATGAGCAGTTCTTC,CAISESYEQFF
once,-,TRBV24-1,TRBJ1-5,TGTGCCACCAGTGATTTGCAGGATATGTGTTTT,CATSDLQDMCF
-,-,TRBV25-1,TRBJ1-6,TGTGCCAGCAGTGAACCCCGGGCCGGGGCACCCCTCCACTTT,CASSEPRAGAPLHF
-,-,TRBV27,TRBJ1-6,TGTGCCAGCAGTTTGCTACCGAGCTCCTATAATTCACCCCTCCACTTT,CASSLLPSSYNSPLHF
-,TRBD1,TRBV30,TRBJ1-1,TGTGCCTGGAGCCCAGACAGGGACACTGAAGCTTTCTTT,CAWSPDRDTEAFF
many,-,TRBV5-6,TRBJ2-7,TGTGCCAGCAGTAAGGAGATACCCTACGAGCAGTACTTC,CASSKEIPYEQYF
few,-,TRBV19,TRBJ1-1,TGTGCCAGTAGTTTTGGGAGGGGCACTGAAGCTTTCTTT,CASSFGRGTEAFF
-,-,TRBV30,TRBJ1-4,TGTGCCTGGGAGAGTTTGGGCACCAAGAATGAAAAACTGTTTTTT,CAWESLGTKNEKLFF
few,TRBD1,TRBV5-6,TRBJ1-2,TGTGCCAGCAGCTCACTTCCGGGACAGGGGGTAGAGACCTTC,CASSSLPGQGVETF
-,-,TRBV7-7,TRBJ2-2,TGTGCCAGCAGCCCGACAAGAACGAACACCGGGGAGCTGTTTTTT,CASSPTRTNTGELFF
once,-,TRBV7-2,TRBJ1-2,TGTGCCAGCAGCATAACGGTGGTTTATGGCTACACCTTC,CASSITVVYGYTF
-,TRBD1,TRBV28,TRBJ1-2,TGTGCCAGCAGTTCCCGGACAGGGACCGAGGGCTACACCTTC,CASSSRTGTEGYTF